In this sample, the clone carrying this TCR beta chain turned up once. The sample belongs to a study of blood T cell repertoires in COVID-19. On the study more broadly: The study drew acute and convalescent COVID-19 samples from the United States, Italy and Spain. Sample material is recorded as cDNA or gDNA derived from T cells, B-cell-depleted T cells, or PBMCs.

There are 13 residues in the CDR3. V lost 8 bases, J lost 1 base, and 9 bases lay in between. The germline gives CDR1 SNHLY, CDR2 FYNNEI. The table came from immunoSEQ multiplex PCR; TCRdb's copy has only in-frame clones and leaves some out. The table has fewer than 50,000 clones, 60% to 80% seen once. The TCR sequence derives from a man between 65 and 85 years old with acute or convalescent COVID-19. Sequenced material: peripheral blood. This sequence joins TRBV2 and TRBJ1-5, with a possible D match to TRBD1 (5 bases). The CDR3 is CASGADSNQPQHF. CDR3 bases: TGTGCCAGCGGGGCAGACAGCAATCAGCCCCAGCATTTT.